This TCR beta chain was sequenced during a study of post-analysis software for immune sequencing data. Study overall: Secondary progressive, relapsing-remitting and progressive-relapsing multiple sclerosis were among the included disease courses.

Presence of unique molecular identifiers characterized the TCR beta cDNA libraries. Each sample of roughly 0.95 to 10 million input T cells yielded around 500,000 cDNA molecules, so each molecule approximated one T cell. MiXCR was run by TCRdb on the PCR reads, yielding one entry per CDR3 protein. The sample consists of 750,000 to 950,000 distinct CDR3 sequences, about half of them appearing once. This clonotype appeared a single time. As yet, its antigen is unknown. General study results and limits: Comparison of patients with controls showed 5 or 6 TRBV segments more frequent in patients, TRBV5-6, TRBV5-1 and TRBV20-1 among them. When compared against controls, multiple sclerosis patients showed significantly lower normalized Chao1 diversity. Same-batch samples co-clustered strongly by F measure.

The CDR3 covers 18 residues. Losses at the gene ends were 1 base for V and 2 bases for J; bases not matched to a gene: 12. Germline V lookup: CDR1 MNHEY, CDR2 SVGAGI. The sequenced sample was blood. This sequence was found in a girl between 5 and 17 years old with multiple sclerosis. The V and J genes are TRBV6-5 and TRBJ2-3, with TRBD2 identical over 7 bases. The CDR3: CASSYYTGRAGITDTQYF. The CDR3 region has the DNA TGTGCCAGCAGTTACTATACAGGACGAGCGGGGATCACAGATACGCAGTATTTT.